The T cell receptor beta chain described here comes from a study of shared clonotypes between healthy human individuals. At the level of the study: Serving as donors were a couple of women and three men, whose ages spanned 18 to 49. Study outcomes and limitations: Across a few donors, naive CD4 shared 5% to 5.5%, naive CD8 under 4%, memory CD4 2% to 2.5%, memory CD8 0.35% to 0.5%.

Sequencing was performed with immunoSEQ multiplex PCR; in TCRdb, only in-frame clones are kept and a portion is missing. The sample lists 1,400,000 or so clones; roughly 98.5% were seen once. As for this clone: Antigen: not known.

Donors had no recently reported acute infections or vaccinations and were HIV-negative. Researchers partitioned CD4+ cells into CD45RA+ naive and CD45RA-negative memory subsets. This CDR3 region has 17 residues. Germline CDR1 reads KGHSH; CDR2 reads LQKENI. J lost 5 bases, V lost 5 bases, and 16 bases had no gene match. The sequence derives from a man younger than 40 in good health. The V and J genes are TRBV18 and TRBJ2-5, with 8 nucleotides matching TRBD1. Material for sequencing was naive CD4+ T cells sorted from blood. The subset denotes: CD45RA+ positively selected. The CDR3 loop is CASSSLHQDRAMETQYF. CDR3 nucleotide sequence: TGTGCCAGCTCATCTCTTCACCAGGACAGGGCGATGGAGACCCAGTACTTC.